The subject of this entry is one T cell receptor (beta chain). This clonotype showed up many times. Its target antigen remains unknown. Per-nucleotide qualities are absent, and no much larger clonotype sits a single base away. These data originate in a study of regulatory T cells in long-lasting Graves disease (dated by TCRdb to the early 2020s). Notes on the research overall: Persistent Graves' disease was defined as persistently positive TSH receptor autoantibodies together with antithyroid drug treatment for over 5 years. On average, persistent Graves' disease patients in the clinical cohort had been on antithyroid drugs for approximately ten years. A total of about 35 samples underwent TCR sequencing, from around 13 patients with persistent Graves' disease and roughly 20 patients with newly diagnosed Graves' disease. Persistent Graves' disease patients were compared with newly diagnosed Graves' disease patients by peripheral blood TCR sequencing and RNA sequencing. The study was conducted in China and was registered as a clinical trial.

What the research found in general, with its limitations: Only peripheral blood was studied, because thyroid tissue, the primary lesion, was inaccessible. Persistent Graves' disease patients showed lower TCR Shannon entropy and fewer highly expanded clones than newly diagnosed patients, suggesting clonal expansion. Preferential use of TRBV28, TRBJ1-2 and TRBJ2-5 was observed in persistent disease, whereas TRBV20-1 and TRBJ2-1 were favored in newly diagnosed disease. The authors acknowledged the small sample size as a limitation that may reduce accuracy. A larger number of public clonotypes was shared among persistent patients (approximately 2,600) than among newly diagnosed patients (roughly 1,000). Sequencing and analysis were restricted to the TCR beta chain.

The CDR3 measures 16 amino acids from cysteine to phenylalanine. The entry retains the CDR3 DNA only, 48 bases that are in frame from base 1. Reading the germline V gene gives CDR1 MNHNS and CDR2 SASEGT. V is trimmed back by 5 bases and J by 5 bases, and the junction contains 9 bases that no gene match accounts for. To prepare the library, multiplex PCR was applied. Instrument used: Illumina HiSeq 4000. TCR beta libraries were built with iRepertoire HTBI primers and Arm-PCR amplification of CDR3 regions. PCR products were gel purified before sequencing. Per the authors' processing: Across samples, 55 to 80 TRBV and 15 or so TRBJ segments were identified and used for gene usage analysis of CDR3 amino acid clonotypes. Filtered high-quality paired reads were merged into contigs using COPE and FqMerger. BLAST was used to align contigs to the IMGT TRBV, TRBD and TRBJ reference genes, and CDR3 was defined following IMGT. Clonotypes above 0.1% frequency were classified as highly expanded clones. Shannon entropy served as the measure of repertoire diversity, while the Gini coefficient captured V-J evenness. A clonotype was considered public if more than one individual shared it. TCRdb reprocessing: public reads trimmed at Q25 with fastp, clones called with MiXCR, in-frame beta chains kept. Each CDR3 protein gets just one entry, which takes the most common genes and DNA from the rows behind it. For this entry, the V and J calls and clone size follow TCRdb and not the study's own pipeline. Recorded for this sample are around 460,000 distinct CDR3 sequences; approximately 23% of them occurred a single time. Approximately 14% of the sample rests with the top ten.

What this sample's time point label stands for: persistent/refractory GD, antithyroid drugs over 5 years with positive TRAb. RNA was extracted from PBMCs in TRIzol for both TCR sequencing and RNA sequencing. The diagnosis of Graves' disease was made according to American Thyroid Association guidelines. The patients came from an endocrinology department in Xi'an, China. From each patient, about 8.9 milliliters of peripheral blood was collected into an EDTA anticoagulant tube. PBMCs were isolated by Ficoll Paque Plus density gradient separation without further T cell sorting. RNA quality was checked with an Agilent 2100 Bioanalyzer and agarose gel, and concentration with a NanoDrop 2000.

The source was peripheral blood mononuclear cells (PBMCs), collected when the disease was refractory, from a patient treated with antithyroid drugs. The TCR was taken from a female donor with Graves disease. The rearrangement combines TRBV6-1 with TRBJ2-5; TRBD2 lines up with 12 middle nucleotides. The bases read TGTGCCAGCAGTCAAACACCTAGCGGGAGGGCGGAGACCCAGTACTTC. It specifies CASSQTPSGRAETQYF.